This paragraph reports one T cell receptor beta chain. These data are taken from a study of T cell responses to AZD1222 COVID-19 vaccine. V was clipped by 6 bases and J by 12 bases, with 12 bases between them. The germline V gene encodes CDR1 DFQATT and CDR2 SNEGSKA (reference sequence). The CDR3 runs to 10 residues. TCRdb's copy holds only in-frame clones and misses some; the assay was immunoSEQ multiplex PCR. The sample carries 100,000 to 150,000 clones, 70% to 90% recorded once. The J gene is TRBJ2-1, the V gene TRBV20-1; no firm D call. The receptor was derived from an adult in good health. This specimen was peripheral blood, taken on day 0 of AZD1222 vaccination. CDR3 sequence reads: CSAPRVAQFF. The CDR3 DNA is TGCAGTGCCCCCCGAGTTGCGCAGTTCTTC.